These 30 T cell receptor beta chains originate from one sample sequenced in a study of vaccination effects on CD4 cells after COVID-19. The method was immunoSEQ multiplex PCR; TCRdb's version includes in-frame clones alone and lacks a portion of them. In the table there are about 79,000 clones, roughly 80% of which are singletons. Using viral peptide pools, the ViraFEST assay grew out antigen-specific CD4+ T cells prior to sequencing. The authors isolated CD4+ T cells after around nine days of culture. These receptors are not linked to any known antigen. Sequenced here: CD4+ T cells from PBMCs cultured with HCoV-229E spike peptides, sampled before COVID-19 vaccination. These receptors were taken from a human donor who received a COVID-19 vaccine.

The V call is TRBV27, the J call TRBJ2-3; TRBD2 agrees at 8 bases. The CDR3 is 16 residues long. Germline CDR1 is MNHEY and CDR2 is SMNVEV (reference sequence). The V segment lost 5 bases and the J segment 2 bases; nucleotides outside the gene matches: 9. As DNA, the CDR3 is TGTGCCAGCAGTGTAAGCGGGGGATATTACACAGATACGCAGTATTTT. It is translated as CASSVSGGYYTDTQYF.

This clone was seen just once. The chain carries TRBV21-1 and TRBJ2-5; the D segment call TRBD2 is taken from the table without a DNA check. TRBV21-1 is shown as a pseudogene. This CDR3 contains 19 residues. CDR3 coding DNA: TGTGCCAGCAGCAAAGTGGGATCGTGTCTAGCGGGGGGTACAGAGACCCAGTACTTC. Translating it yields CASSKVGSCLAGGTETQYF.

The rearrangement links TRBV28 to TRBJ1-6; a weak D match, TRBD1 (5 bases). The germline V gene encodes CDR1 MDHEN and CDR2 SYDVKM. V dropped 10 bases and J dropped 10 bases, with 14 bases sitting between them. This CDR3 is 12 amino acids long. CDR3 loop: CATLVGESPLHF. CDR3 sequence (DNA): TGTGCCACCTTAGTAGGGGAATCACCCCTCCACTTT.

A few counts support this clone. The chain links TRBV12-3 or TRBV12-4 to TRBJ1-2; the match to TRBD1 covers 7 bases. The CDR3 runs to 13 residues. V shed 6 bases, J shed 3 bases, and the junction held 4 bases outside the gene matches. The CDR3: CASSPGGDYGYTF. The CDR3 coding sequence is TGTGCCAGCAGCCCAGGGGGGGACTATGGCTACACCTTC.

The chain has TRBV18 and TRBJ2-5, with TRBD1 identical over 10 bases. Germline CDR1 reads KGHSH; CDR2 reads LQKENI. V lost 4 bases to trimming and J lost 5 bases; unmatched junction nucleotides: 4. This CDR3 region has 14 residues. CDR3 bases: TGTGCCAGCTCACGTCCGGGACAGGGGGAGACCCAGTACTTC. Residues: CASSRPGQGETQYF.

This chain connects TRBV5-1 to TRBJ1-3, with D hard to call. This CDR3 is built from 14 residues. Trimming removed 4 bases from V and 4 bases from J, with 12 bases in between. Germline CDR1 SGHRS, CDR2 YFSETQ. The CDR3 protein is CASSPWSLGNTIYF. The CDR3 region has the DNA TGCGCCAGCAGCCCATGGAGTCTCGGAAACACCATATATTTT.

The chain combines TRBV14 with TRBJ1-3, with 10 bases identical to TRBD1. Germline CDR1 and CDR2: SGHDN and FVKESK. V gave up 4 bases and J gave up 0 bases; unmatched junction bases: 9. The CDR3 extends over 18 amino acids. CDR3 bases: TGTGCCAGCAGCCTCATGCCGGGGACAGGGGACTCTGGAAACACCATATATTTT. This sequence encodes CASSLMPGTGDSGNTIYF.

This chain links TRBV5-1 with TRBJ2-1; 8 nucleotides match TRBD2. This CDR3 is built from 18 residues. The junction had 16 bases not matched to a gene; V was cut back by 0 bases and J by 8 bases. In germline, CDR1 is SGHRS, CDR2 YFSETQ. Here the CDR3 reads CASSLGPAGTGGADEQFF. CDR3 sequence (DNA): TGCGCCAGCAGCTTGGGCCCCGCCGGGACGGGGGGGGCCGATGAGCAGTTCTTC.

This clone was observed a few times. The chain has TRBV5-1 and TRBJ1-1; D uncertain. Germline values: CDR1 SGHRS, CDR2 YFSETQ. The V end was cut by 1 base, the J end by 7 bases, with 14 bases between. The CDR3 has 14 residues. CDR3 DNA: TGCGCCAGCAGCTTGAACGGCGTGTGGGGTGAAGCTTTCTTT. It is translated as CASSLNGVWGEAFF. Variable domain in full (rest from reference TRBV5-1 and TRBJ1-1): KAGVTQTPRYLIKTRGQQVTLSCSPISGHRSVSWYQQTPGQGLQFLFEYFSETQRNKGNFPGRFSGRQFSNSRSEMNVSTLELGDSALYLCASSLNGVWGEAFFGQGTRLTVV.

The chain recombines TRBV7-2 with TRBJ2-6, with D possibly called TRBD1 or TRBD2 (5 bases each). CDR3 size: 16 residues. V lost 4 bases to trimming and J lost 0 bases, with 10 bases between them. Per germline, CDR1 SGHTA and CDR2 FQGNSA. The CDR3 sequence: CASSSGRNSGANVLTF. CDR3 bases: TGTGCCAGCAGCTCGGGACGGAACTCTGGGGCCAACGTCCTGACTTTC.

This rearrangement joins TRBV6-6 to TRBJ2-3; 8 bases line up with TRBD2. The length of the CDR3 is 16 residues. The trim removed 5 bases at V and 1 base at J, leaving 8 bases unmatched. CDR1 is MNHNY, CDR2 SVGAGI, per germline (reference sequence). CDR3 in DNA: TGTGCCAGCAGTCGACAGACTAGCGCGGGCACAGATACGCAGTATTTT. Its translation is CASSRQTSAGTDTQYF.

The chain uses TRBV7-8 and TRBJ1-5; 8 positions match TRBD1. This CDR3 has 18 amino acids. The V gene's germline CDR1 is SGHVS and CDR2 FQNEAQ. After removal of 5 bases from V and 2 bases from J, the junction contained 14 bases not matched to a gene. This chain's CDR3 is CASSRGQGRLSGNQPQHF. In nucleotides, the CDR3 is TGTGCCAGCAGCCGAGGACAGGGACGTCTTTCTGGCAATCAGCCCCAGCATTTT.

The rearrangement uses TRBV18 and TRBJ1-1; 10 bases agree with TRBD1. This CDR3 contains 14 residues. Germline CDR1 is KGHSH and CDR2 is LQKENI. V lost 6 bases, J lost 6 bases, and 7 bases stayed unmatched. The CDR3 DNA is TGTGCCAGCTCGTTAGCAGGACAGGGGGCTGAAGCTTTCTTT. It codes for CASSLAGQGAEAFF.

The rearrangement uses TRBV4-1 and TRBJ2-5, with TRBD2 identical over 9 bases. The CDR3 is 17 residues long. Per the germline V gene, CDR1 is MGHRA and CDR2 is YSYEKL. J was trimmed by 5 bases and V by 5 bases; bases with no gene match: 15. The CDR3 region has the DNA TGCGCCAGCAGCTCTGCTTCCGGCGGGACTAGCATTGAGACCCAGTACTTC. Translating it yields CASSSASGGTSIETQYF.

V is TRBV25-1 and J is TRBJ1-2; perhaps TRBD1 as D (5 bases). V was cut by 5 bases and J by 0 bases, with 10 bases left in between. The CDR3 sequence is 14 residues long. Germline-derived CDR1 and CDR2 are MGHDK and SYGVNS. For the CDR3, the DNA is TGTGCCAGCAGTCGACAGACAACTAACTATGGCTACACCTTC. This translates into CASSRQTTNYGYTF.

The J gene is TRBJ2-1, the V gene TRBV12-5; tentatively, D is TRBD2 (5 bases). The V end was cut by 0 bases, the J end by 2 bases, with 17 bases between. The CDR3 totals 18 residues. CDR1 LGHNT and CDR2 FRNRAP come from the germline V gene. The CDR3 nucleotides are TGTGCTAGTGGTTTGGTATTCCTAGCCGATCCAACCTACAATGAGCAGTTCTTC. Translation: CASGLVFLADPTYNEQFF.

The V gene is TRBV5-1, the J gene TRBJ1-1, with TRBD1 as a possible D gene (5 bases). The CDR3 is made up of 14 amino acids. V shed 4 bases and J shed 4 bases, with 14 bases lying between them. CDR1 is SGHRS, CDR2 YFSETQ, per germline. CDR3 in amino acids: CASSKLGGTTEAFF. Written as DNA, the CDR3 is TGCGCCAGCAGCAAGCTTGGGGGGACCACTGAAGCTTTCTTT. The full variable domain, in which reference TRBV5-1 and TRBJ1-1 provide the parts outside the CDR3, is KAGVTQTPRYLIKTRGQQVTLSCSPISGHRSVSWYQQTPGQGLQFLFEYFSETQRNKGNFPGRFSGRQFSNSRSEMNVSTLELGDSALYLCASSKLGGTTEAFFGQGTRLTVV.

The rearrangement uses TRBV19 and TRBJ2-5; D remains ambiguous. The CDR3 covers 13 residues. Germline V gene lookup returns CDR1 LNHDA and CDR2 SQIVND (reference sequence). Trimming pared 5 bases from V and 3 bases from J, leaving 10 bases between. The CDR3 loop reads CASSLGLEETQYF. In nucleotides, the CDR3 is TGTGCCAGTAGTCTTGGTTTGGAAGAGACCCAGTACTTC.

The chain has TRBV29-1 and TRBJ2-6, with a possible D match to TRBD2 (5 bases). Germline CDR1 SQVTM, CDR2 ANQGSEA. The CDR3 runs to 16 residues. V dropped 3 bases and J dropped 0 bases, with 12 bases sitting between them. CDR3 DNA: TGCAGCGTTGACAGTTATGACTACTCTGGGGCCAACGTCCTGACTTTC. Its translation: CSVDSYDYSGANVLTF.

The CDR3 is CASSKPGQGAYNEQFF. In nucleotides, the CDR3 is TGTGCCAGTAGTAAACCGGGACAGGGGGCTTACAATGAGCAGTTCTTC. This chain connects TRBV19 to TRBJ2-1; 12 nucleotides align to TRBD1. Germline CDR1 is LNHDA and CDR2 is SQIVND (reference sequence). This CDR3 has 16 amino acids. The V gene end was trimmed by 4 bases and the J gene end by 4 bases; junction bases not matched to a gene: 5.

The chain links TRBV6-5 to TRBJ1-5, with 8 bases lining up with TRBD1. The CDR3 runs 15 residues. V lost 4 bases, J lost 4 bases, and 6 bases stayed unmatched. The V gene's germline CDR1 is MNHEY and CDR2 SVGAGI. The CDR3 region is CASSLTGQGNQPQHF. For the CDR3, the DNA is TGTGCCAGCAGTTTGACAGGACAGGGTAATCAGCCCCAGCATTTT.

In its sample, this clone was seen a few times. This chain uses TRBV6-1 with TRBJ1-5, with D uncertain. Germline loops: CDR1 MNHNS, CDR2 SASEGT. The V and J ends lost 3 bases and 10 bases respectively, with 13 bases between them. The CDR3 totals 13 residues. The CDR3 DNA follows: TGTGCCAGCAGTGAGGTTTCTAGGGAACCCCAGCATTTT. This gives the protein CASSEVSREPQHF.

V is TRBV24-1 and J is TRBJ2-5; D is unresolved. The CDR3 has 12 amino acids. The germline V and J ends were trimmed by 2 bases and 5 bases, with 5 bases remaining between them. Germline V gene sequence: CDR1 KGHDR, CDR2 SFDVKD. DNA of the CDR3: TGTGCCACCAGTGATTCTGGGGAGACCCAGTACTTC. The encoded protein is CATSDSGETQYF.

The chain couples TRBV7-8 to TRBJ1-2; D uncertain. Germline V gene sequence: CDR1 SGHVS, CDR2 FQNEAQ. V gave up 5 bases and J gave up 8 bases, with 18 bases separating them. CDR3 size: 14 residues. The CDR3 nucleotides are TGTGCCAGCAGCCCCTTAACGGCAGGACGGGGCTACACCTTC. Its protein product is CASSPLTAGRGYTF.

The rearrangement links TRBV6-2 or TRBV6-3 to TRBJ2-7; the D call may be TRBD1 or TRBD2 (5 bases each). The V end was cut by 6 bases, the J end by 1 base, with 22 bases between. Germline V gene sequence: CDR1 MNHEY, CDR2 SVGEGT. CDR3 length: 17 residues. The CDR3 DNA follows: TGTGCCAGCAGCCTCGGGGCGGGCCAAAGCCCGTCCTACGAGCAGTACGTC. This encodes CASSLGAGQSPSYEQYV.

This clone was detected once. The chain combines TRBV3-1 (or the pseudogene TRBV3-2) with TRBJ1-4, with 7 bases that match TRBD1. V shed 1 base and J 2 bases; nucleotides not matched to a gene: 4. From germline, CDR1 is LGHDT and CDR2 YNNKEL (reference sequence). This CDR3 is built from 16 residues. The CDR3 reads CASSQAQGGTNEKLFF. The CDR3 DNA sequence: TGTGCCAGCAGCCAAGCCCAGGGGGGTACTAATGAAAAACTGTTTTTT.

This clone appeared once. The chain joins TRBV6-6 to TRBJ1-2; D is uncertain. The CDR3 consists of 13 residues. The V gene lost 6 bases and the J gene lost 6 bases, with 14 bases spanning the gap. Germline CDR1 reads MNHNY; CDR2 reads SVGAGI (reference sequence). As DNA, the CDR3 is TGTGCCAGCAGCCTACTGGCGGGAGATGGCTACACCTTC. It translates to CASSLLAGDGYTF.

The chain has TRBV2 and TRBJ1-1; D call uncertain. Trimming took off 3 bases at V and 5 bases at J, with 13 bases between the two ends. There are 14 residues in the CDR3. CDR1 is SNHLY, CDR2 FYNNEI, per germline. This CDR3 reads CASSDRIRGTEAFF. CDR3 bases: TGTGCCAGCAGTGATCGCATTAGAGGGACTGAAGCTTTCTTT.

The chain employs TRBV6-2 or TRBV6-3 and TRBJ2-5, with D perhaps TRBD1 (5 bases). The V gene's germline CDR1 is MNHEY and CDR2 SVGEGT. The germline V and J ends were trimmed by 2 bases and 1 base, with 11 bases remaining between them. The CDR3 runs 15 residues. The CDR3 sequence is CASSYDSSGQETQYF. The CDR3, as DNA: TGTGCCAGCAGTTACGACAGTTCGGGCCAAGAGACCCAGTACTTC.

The CDR3 spells CASGPSGGTDTQYF. The CDR3, as DNA: TGTGCTAGTGGTCCTAGCGGGGGCACAGATACGCAGTATTTT. The chain links TRBV12-5 to TRBJ2-3; 9 nucleotides match TRBD2. The J segment lost 1 base and the V segment lost 5 bases, leaving 1 base of the junction unmatched. CDR1 and CDR2 from the germline V gene are LGHNT and FRNRAP. The CDR3 has 14 residues.